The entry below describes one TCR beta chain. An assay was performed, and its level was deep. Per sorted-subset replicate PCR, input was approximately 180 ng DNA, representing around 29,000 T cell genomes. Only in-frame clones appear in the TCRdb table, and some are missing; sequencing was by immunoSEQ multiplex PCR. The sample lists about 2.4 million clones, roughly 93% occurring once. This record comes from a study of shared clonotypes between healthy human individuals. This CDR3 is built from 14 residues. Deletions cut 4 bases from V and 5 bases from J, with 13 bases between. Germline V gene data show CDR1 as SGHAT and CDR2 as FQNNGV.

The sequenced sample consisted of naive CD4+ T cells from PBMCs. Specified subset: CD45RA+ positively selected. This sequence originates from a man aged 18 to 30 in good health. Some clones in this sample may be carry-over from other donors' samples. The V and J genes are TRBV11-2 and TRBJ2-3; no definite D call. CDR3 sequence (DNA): TGTGCCAGCAGCTCCCCTCGGCAAGGAGATACGCAGTATTTT. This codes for CASSSPRQGDTQYF.